What follows is one T cell receptor beta chain and its context. This CDR3 contains 13 residues. Deletions cut 4 bases from V and 5 bases from J, with 11 bases between. Per germline, CDR1 SGHNT and CDR2 YENEEA. Here immunoSEQ multiplex PCR was the method, and the copy in TCRdb shows in-frame clones only, minus some. The repertoire holds around 19,000 clones, with roughly 90% as singletons. The record originates from a study of blood T cell repertoires in COVID-19. Turning to the study itself: The study drew acute and convalescent COVID-19 samples from the United States, Italy and Spain. PBMCs, B-cell-depleted T cells, or T cells were the source of the cDNA or gDNA that made up the material.

The rearrangement uses TRBV11-3 and TRBJ2-5, with D possibly being TRBD2 (6 bases). Sequencing was performed on peripheral blood. The TCR originated in a human donor in a cohort sampled during active COVID-19. The donor label of this sample is uncertain. The CDR3 reads CASSSSVRETQYF. In nucleotides, the CDR3 is TGTGCCAGCAGCTCTAGCGTCCGGGAGACCCAGTACTTC.